This T cell receptor beta chain was recovered during a study of OX40 agonist ivuxolimab in advanced cancers. Regarding the study as a whole: CD4+ T cells averaged fewer expanded clones than CD8+ T cells.

This clone was recorded once. No antigen is known for it. The CDR3 runs 13 residues. The V end was cut by 7 bases, the J end by 7 bases, with 17 bases between. Germline loops: CDR1 MNHEY, CDR2 SMNVEV (reference sequence). Clones were read by immunoSEQ multiplex PCR, and TCRdb kept only the in-frame ones, dropping some. The table records tens of thousands of clones, 88% of them present only once. The sample was CD4+ or CD8+ T cells sorted from blood, taken in a trial of the OX40 agonist ivuxolimab. The chain couples TRBV27 to TRBJ2-7; a possible D gene is TRBD2 (7 bases). The sequence was obtained from an adult with an advanced solid tumor such as melanoma, head and neck, liver or kidney cancer. In DNA, the CDR3 is TGTGCCAGCACCATGGGGGGGGCTGGAGAGCAGTACTTC. It specifies CASTMGGAGEQYF.